This is a list of T cell receptor beta chains from one sample in a study of response to subunit inactivated influenza vaccine. TCRdb processed the RT-PCR reads anew with MiXCR; each CDR3 protein has one entry. The sample shows approximately 500,000 distinct CDR3 sequences, 10% to 15% of them seen only once. The sample here was PBMCs from blood, taken about 40 days after vaccination. Receptors originate from a man between 50 and 59 years old who received an inactivated influenza vaccine. CDR3s leave out the opening cysteine and the closing phenylalanine or tryptophan. D genes are given only for firm matches. Where a row states a size, it is once, few, many or the class of an expanded clone; other rows omit it.

>TRBV6-1|.|.|12|TRBJ1-5
ASSHEPGNQPQH
>TRBV9|.|few|13|TRBJ2-1
ASSFDFSSYNEQF
>TRBV20-1|TRBD1|.|14|TRBJ1-5
SARVAGGGSNQPQH
>TRBV7-2|.|.|14|TRBJ1-3
ASSLAPPGAGNTIY
>TRBV6-1|TRBD2|.|12|TRBJ2-7
ASRGAGGLPEQY
>TRBV6-5|TRBD1|.|12|TRBJ2-7
ASSWAGTGFEQY
>TRBV7-9|TRBD1|.|14|TRBJ2-1
ASSSGQGGTYNEQF
>TRBV30|.|few|11|TRBJ2-2
AWSVGNTGELF
>TRBV12-3/TRBV12-4|TRBD2|many|14|TRBJ2-7
ASSRTSGGEGYEQY
>TRBV20-1|.|.|12|TRBJ2-2
SARIWVGTGELF
>TRBV5-6|.|.|13|TRBJ2-1
ASSGGPGVVDEQF
>TRBV7-6|TRBD1|many|12|TRBJ1-4
ASSRGQQNEKLF
>TRBV12-3/TRBV12-4|TRBD1|few|11|TRBJ2-5
ASSDRGSETQY
>TRBV6-1|TRBD2|.|13|TRBJ2-7
ASTRTSGSIYEQY
>TRBV4-2|TRBD2|few|13|TRBJ2-3
ASSLSGGARDTQY
>TRBV7-9|TRBD1|many|13|TRBJ2-2
ASSPDRGFTGELF
>TRBV7-9|.|.|13|TRBJ1-3
ASSLAIGAANTIY
>TRBV6-2/TRBV6-3|.|few|19|TRBJ2-6
ASTANRPTGLLSAGANVLT
>TRBV24-1|.|few|10|TRBJ2-2
ATSPWTGELF
>TRBV6-2/TRBV6-3|.|.|11|TRBJ2-7
ASSLSRLYEQY
>TRBV5-6|TRBD2|.|13|TRBJ2-3
ASSRSGSLTDTQY
>TRBV5-1|.|few|13|TRBJ1-4
ASSLAREGLEKLF
>TRBV6-5|.|many|11|TRBJ1-2
ASRTRANYGYT
>TRBV5-4|TRBD1|few|13|TRBJ2-1
ASSSDRGGGHEQF
>TRBV29-1|TRBD1|few|12|TRBJ2-2
SVGGGRAAGELF
>TRBV13|TRBD2|.|13|TRBJ2-1
ASSHDLAGLNEQF
>TRBV24-1|TRBD2|.|12|TRBJ2-3
ATSDLRLADTQY
>TRBV4-1|TRBD1|.|12|TRBJ2-5
ASSQVGGEETQY
>TRBV3-1|.|.|13|TRBJ2-5
ASSPEGRGQETQY
>TRBV5-6|TRBD1|many|16|TRBJ2-5
ASRLTQELGQGQETQY
>TRBV29-1|.|few|10|TRBJ1-2
SVEGRNYGYT
>TRBV2|.|.|8|TRBJ2-7
ASRRGEQY
>TRBV24-1|TRBD2|many|13|TRBJ2-7
ATSDGGLAGGEQY
>TRBV7-9|.|once|14|TRBJ2-1
ASSPLTGYTYNEQF
>TRBV3-1|.|.|9|TRBJ2-7
ASSLPYEQY
>TRBV5-4|TRBD2|few|12|TRBJ2-1
ASSLGTSFDEQF
>TRBV7-2|.|few|13|TRBJ1-1
ASSSAPGLRTEAF